The present T cell receptor (beta chain) was sequenced within a study of cytomegalovirus exposure and HLA in healthy donors. About the study: A subsequent analysis stated that the roughly 130 validation repertoires were run on the same platform as the 550 to 750 first-cohort repertoires. Broader study findings: According to reports, the classifier identified cytomegalovirus status with high specificity and sensitivity. Among TCR beta chains, those listed as cytomegalovirus-associated numbered fewer than 200. Most TCR sequences showed up rarely, but some public TCRs showed up in many donors.

Clones were read by immunoSEQ multiplex PCR, and TCRdb kept only the in-frame ones, dropping some. The table has about 98,000 clones, about 90% seen once. With respect to this clone: Antigen unknown.

The ends lost 3 bases at V and 3 bases at J; junction bases unmatched: 4. Looked up from germline, CDR1 is SGDLS and CDR2 is YYNGEE. The CDR3 runs 15 residues. The chain couples TRBV9 to TRBJ2-3; 10 bases are a match to TRBD1. This TCR derives from a man between 18 and 29 years old in good health and CMV-seropositive. The sequencing input was PBMCs. The CDR3 nucleotides read TGTGCCAGCAGCGGGACAGGGGGTAAGACAGATACGCAGTATTTT. It codes for CASSGTGGKTDTQYF.